This TCR beta chain appears in the sequencing data of a study of shared clonotypes between healthy human individuals. V lost 2 bases to trimming and J lost 2 bases; unmatched junction nucleotides: 6. The V gene's germline CDR1 is MDHEN and CDR2 SYDVKM. CDR3 length: 16 residues. Data came from immunoSEQ multiplex PCR; TCRdb stores just in-frame clones and leaves some out. The sample lists 550,000 to 700,000 clones; 73% were seen once. The TCR comes from a woman aged 25 to 39 in good health. The sample comprised memory CD4+ T cells sorted from blood. Specified subset: CD45RA-negative fraction. V and J are TRBV28 and TRBJ2-7; 10 positions match TRBD2. Here the CDR3 reads CASSLGKLAGPYEQYF. CDR3 nucleotide sequence: TGTGCCAGCAGTTTAGGTAAACTAGCGGGACCCTACGAGCAGTACTTC.